This T cell receptor beta chain was found in a study of cytomegalovirus exposure and HLA in healthy donors. Study-wide points: A later analysis found first-cohort TCR clusters tended to co-occur in the approximately 120 validation repertoires.

The J segment lost 5 bases and the V segment lost 5 bases, leaving 8 bases of the junction unmatched. This CDR3 contains 13 residues. Germline CDR1 and CDR2: SQVTM and ANQGSEA. Sequenced by immunoSEQ multiplex PCR; TCRdb stores in-frame clones only, minus some. The sample carries 150,000 to 250,000 clones, about 79% recorded once. On this clone itself: No antigen is known for it.

The chain is built from TRBV29-1 and TRBJ1-1; 7 bases are a match to TRBD1. The source is a woman aged 25 to 39 in good health and CMV-seropositive. The sequenced sample was PBMCs. In DNA form, the CDR3 reads TGCAGCGTTTCGTTACAGGGGAGTACTGAAGCTTTCTTT. Its translation is CSVSLQGSTEAFF.